These 23 T cell receptor beta chains were sequenced from one sample in a study of T cell responses to AZD1222 COVID-19 vaccine. The repertoire was sequenced with immunoSEQ multiplex PCR; TCRdb's copy has only in-frame clones and lacks some. The sample comprises 90,000 to 150,000 clones, about 89% of which are singletons, and about 5.2% rests with the top ten. Sequencing used peripheral blood, obtained on day 0 of AZD1222 vaccination. These TCRs come from an adult in good health.

This chain uses TRBV18 with TRBJ1-1; 7 bases match TRBD1. J gave up 4 bases and V 2 bases, and 7 bases lay outside the gene matches. Germline V lookup: CDR1 KGHSH, CDR2 LQKENI. This CDR3 contains 15 residues. The CDR3 sequence: CASSPRTGLRTEAFF. The CDR3 DNA is TGTGCCAGCTCACCAAGGACAGGACTTCGCACTGAAGCTTTCTTT.

The gene calls are TRBV2 and TRBJ2-1; D is possibly TRBD2 (5 bases). The germline V and J ends were trimmed by 7 bases and 9 bases, with 16 bases remaining between them. The CDR3 contains 13 residues. Germline-derived CDR1 and CDR2 are SNHLY and FYNNEI. The CDR3 is CASKGRPGSEQFF. In DNA form, the CDR3 reads TGTGCCAGCAAGGGAAGACCTGGGAGTGAGCAGTTCTTC.

The chain joins TRBV2 to TRBJ1-1, with 8 bases aligning to TRBD1. Germline lookup yields CDR1 SNHLY and CDR2 FYNNEI. This CDR3 has 18 residues. V shed 4 bases, J shed 0 bases, and the junction held 13 bases outside the gene matches. This chain's CDR3 is CASSGLRGREGMNTEAFF. CDR3 DNA sequence: TGTGCCAGCAGTGGTCTCAGGGGGCGCGAGGGGATGAACACTGAAGCTTTCTTT.

The rearrangement links TRBV2 to TRBJ2-4; 8 positions match TRBD1. With 6 bases clipped from V and 8 bases from J, the junction kept 6 bases outside the gene matches. The germline CDR1 and CDR2 sequences are SNHLY and FYNNEI. This CDR3 has 13 amino acids. In nucleotides, the CDR3 is TGTGCCAGCAGCGACAGGGGTTGGGACATTCAGTACTTC. Its protein product is CASSDRGWDIQYF.

The sample holds one count of this clone. This chain links TRBV29-1 with TRBJ2-2; 10 bases agree with TRBD2. CDR1 and CDR2 (germline): SQVTM, ANQGSEA. The V and J ends lost 4 bases and 8 bases, in that order; junction bases with no gene match: 4. The CDR3 has 13 amino acids. Written as DNA, the CDR3 is TGCAGCGTTGGGGGGACTAGCGTAGGGGAGCTGTTTTTT. It encodes CSVGGTSVGELFF.

V usage is TRBV6-4 and J usage is TRBJ1-1; 7 bases match TRBD1. This CDR3 is built from 13 residues. Trimming removed 6 bases from V and 5 bases from J; junction bases left unmatched: 6. Looked up from germline, CDR1 is MRHNA and CDR2 is SNTAGT. Here the CDR3 reads CASSQGVRTEAFF. The CDR3 nucleotides are TGTGCCAGCAGCCAGGGGGTTCGGACTGAAGCTTTCTTT.

CDR3 sequence (DNA): TGTGCCAGCAGCTCTGGGGACACCATATATTTT. Translated: CASSSGDTIYF. V and J are TRBV11-3 and TRBJ1-3; D call uncertain. In germline, CDR1 is SGHNT, CDR2 YENEEA. Trimming removed 4 bases from V and 8 bases from J, with 6 bases in between. CDR3 length: 11 residues.

The J gene is TRBJ2-7, the V gene TRBV6-5, with D perhaps TRBD1 or TRBD2 (7 bases each). Germline CDR1 reads MNHEY; CDR2 reads SVGAGI. V was clipped by 6 bases and J by 7 bases, with 19 bases between them. The CDR3 covers 14 residues. The CDR3 sequence: CASSPGQPGGEQYF. DNA of the CDR3: TGTGCCAGCAGCCCGGGACAGCCGGGGGGAGAGCAGTACTTC.

The CDR3 DNA reads as TGTGCCAGTAGTGTGGGATCGAACACTGAAGCTTTCTTT. This gives the protein CASSVGSNTEAFF. V usage is TRBV19 and J usage is TRBJ1-1; D ambiguous. The V end lost 5 bases, the J end lost 1 base, and 8 bases lay between the germline ends. The CDR3 extends over 13 amino acids. Looked up from germline, CDR1 is LNHDA and CDR2 is SQIVND (reference sequence).

The chain carries TRBV28 and TRBJ2-7, with D perhaps matching TRBD1 or TRBD2 (6 bases each). Germline V CDR1 and CDR2: MDHEN, SYDVKM. Trimming left V 3 bases short and J 6 bases short, with 15 bases between. There are 14 residues in the CDR3. The CDR3 bases are TGTGCCAGCAGTTTGGGTGGGTCGGGGGCCGAGCAGTACTTC. This sequence encodes CASSLGGSGAEQYF. The full variable domain, rest sourced from reference TRBV28 and TRBJ2-7, is DVKVTQSSRYLVKRTGEKVFLECVQDMDHENMFWYRQDPGLGLRLIYFSYDVKMKEKGDIPEGYSVSREKKERFSLILESASTNQTSMYLCASSLGGSGAEQYFGPGTRLTVT.

This chain uses TRBV19 with TRBJ2-5; 16 bases match TRBD2. The CDR3 is 16 residues long. The trim removed 4 bases at V and 5 bases at J, leaving 4 bases unmatched. Germline V gene lookup returns CDR1 LNHDA and CDR2 SQIVND (reference sequence). CDR3 protein: CASSKGLAGGSETQYF. The CDR3 region has the DNA TGTGCCAGTAGTAAGGGACTAGCGGGAGGGAGTGAGACCCAGTACTTC.

The chain uses TRBV5-6 and TRBJ1-5; D remains unclear. The CDR3 length is 14 residues. Germline-derived CDR1 and CDR2 are SGHDT and YYEEEE. V gave up 0 bases and J gave up 7 bases, with 11 bases separating them. CDR3 DNA: TGTGCCAGCAGCTTGGCTAGCGAACTGCAGCCCCAGCATTTT. Protein product: CASSLASELQPQHF.

V and J are TRBV13 and TRBJ1-1; D remains unclear. Germline V gives CDR1 PRHDT, CDR2 FYEKMQ (reference sequence). The V end lost 8 bases, the J end lost 5 bases, and 6 bases lay between the germline ends. This CDR3 region has 10 residues. Written as DNA, the CDR3 is TGTGCCAGCGCTAGGACTGAAGCTTTCTTT. Protein sequence: CASARTEAFF.

This chain connects TRBV28 to TRBJ1-4; 7 nucleotides match TRBD1. The length of the CDR3 is 13 residues. Per germline, CDR1 MDHEN and CDR2 SYDVKM. The V segment lost 7 bases and the J segment 5 bases; nucleotides outside the gene matches: 4. The CDR3 here is CASTGTVNEKLFF. For the CDR3, the DNA is TGTGCCAGCACCGGGACAGTAAATGAAAAACTGTTTTTT.

The V and J genes are TRBV27 and TRBJ1-2; the match to TRBD1 covers 9 bases. Germline CDR1 reads MNHEY; CDR2 reads SMNVEV (reference sequence). Germline trimming cut 8 bases from V and 1 base from J; bases unmatched to any gene: 5. This CDR3 region has 14 residues. This CDR3 is CASGTGQGNYGYTF. Written as DNA, the CDR3 is TGTGCCAGCGGGACGGGACAGGGTAACTATGGCTACACCTTC.

V usage is TRBV12-3 or TRBV12-4 and J usage is TRBJ1-2; 7 nucleotides match TRBD1. CDR3 length: 13 residues. The ends lost 7 bases at V and 5 bases at J; junction bases unmatched: 7. CDR3 protein: CASTGTETYGYTF. The CDR3 bases are TGTGCCAGCACCGGGACAGAAACTTATGGCTACACCTTC.

The chain employs TRBV3-1 (or the pseudogene TRBV3-2) and TRBJ1-2, with no clear D. The CDR3 has 13 amino acids. Per germline, CDR1 LGHDT and CDR2 YNNKEL (reference sequence). Trimming took 0 bases from V and 5 from J, leaving 7 bases between them. Written as DNA, the CDR3 is TGTGCCAGCAGCCAAGAGGGAAAGTATGGCTACACCTTC. This encodes CASSQEGKYGYTF.

CDR3: CASSLAIRVPNTEAFF. The CDR3 region has the DNA TGTGCCAGCAGCTTAGCTATCCGGGTTCCTAACACTGAAGCTTTCTTT. The chain carries TRBV7-8 and TRBJ1-1; no firm D call. Per germline, CDR1 SGHVS and CDR2 FQNEAQ. This CDR3 spans 16 amino acids. Trimming removed 0 bases from V and 2 bases from J, with 13 bases in between.

The rearrangement links TRBV18 to TRBJ1-1, with unresolved D. This CDR3 spans 14 amino acids. V lost 0 bases to trimming and J lost 5 bases, with 10 bases between them. Germline assignment: CDR1 KGHSH and CDR2 LQKENI. The CDR3 protein is CASSPPLGGTEAFF. Written as DNA, the CDR3 is TGTGCCAGCTCACCACCTTTGGGCGGGACTGAAGCTTTCTTT.

The rearrangement links TRBV6-5 to TRBJ1-1, with 8 positions matching TRBD1. The CDR3 runs to 13 residues. V gave up 6 bases and J gave up 7 bases; unmatched junction bases: 7. The germline CDR1 and CDR2 sequences are MNHEY and SVGAGI. The CDR3 DNA follows: TGTGCCAGCAGAACCGCCGGGACAGGTGAAGCTTTCTTT. Protein product: CASRTAGTGEAFF.

This sequence joins TRBV7-2 and TRBJ2-7, with D possibly TRBD1 on 6 matching bases. Germline V lookup: CDR1 SGHTA, CDR2 FQGNSA. Trimming removed 5 bases from V and 5 bases from J, with 19 bases in between. The CDR3 has 15 amino acids. The CDR3 here is CASSPGTTDLDEQYF. The DNA for the CDR3 is TGTGCCAGCAGCCCGGGGACAACCGACCTGGACGAGCAGTACTTC.

J is TRBJ2-7 and V is TRBV19; weak D call: TRBD2 (5 bases). The CDR3 sequence is 16 residues long. Per the germline V gene, CDR1 is LNHDA and CDR2 is SQIVND (reference sequence). V lost 2 bases and J 2 bases, leaving 16 bases between the germline ends. DNA of the CDR3: TGTGCCAGTAGTATACTAGCCGGTTCCTCCACCTACGAGCAGTACTTC. It codes for CASSILAGSSTYEQYF. The whole variable domain, remainder taken from reference TRBV19 and TRBJ2-7, is DGGITQSPKYLFRKEGQNVTLSCEQNLNHDAMYWYRQDPGQGLRLIYYSQIVNDFQKGDIAEGYSVSREKKESFPLTVTSAQKNPTAFYLCASSILAGSSTYEQYFGPGTRLTVT.

The chain has TRBV28 and TRBJ2-7; tentatively, D is TRBD2 (7 bases). Germline loops: CDR1 MDHEN, CDR2 SYDVKM. CDR3 length: 14 amino acids. V lost 5 bases and J 7 bases, leaving 18 bases between the germline ends. The chain's CDR3 is CASSVTSARGEQYF. The CDR3 DNA is TGTGCCAGCAGTGTCACTAGCGCAAGGGGGGAGCAGTACTTC.